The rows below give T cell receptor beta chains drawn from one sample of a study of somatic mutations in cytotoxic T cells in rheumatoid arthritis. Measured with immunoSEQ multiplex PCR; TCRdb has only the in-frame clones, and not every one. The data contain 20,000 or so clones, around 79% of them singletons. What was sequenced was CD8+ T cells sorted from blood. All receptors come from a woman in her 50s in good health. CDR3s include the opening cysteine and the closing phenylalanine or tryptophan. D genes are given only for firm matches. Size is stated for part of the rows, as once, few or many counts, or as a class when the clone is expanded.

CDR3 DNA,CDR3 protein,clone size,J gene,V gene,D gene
TGTGCCAGCAGCCTCAACCGGGACGCTAACTATGGCTACACCTTC,CASSLNRDANYGYTF,.,TRBJ1-2,TRBV9,.
TGTGCCAGTAGTATAGGAGGGGAGCAGTACTTC,CASSIGGEQYF,.,TRBJ2-7,TRBV19,.
TGTGCCAGCACCCCCTTTGATGGGGGCCTTATCACTGAAGCTTTCTTT,CASTPFDGGLITEAFF,.,TRBJ1-1,TRBV9,.
TGTGCCAGCAGTTTATCTTTAGGGGGGAGGGCCTTTAATGAGCAGTTCTTC,CASSLSLGGRAFNEQFF,.,TRBJ2-1,TRBV27,.
TGTGCCAGCAGTCCGACAGGATTAGCCAAAAACATTCAGTACTTC,CASSPTGLAKNIQYF,.,TRBJ2-4,TRBV6-5,.
TGTGCCAGCAGTGACTCGATAGCGGGAGCAGATACGCAGTATTTT,CASSDSIAGADTQYF,.,TRBJ2-3,TRBV6-4,TRBD2
TGTGCCAGCAGCTCCGGGACAGGGAATTCACCCCTCCACTTT,CASSSGTGNSPLHF,.,TRBJ1-6,TRBV5-6,TRBD1
TGTGCCAGCAGCCCAGAGGGGGCCACCGGGGAGCTGTTTTTT,CASSPEGATGELFF,.,TRBJ2-2,TRBV9,TRBD1
TGTGCCAGCAGCTCGCGGGGGACTAGTGCCTACGAGCAGTACTTC,CASSSRGTSAYEQYF,.,TRBJ2-7,TRBV13,TRBD2
TGTGCCAGCAGCCGAGAGGGGGGCAATGAGCAGTTCTTC,CASSREGGNEQFF,.,TRBJ2-1,TRBV7-9,.
TGTGCCAGCAGCGGTGGGACAGGACGTGAAGCTTTCTTT,CASSGGTGREAFF,.,TRBJ1-1,TRBV5-4,TRBD1
TGTGCCAGCAGTTCCGTCGGGCCAGGGGGAGTTCAGCCCCAGCATTTT,CASSSVGPGGVQPQHF,.,TRBJ1-5,TRBV27,TRBD1
TGCAGTGCGCCAGGGCGGTACGAGCAGTACTTC,CSAPGRYEQYF,.,TRBJ2-7,TRBV20-1,.
TGTGCCAGCAGCATCGGGACACCCTTTAACTATGGCTACACCTTC,CASSIGTPFNYGYTF,.,TRBJ1-2,TRBV7-9,.
TGTGCCAGCAGTGAAGCGACAGGGGGCACCGGGGAGCTGTTTTTT,CASSEATGGTGELFF,.,TRBJ2-2,TRBV6-1,TRBD1
TGCGCCAGCAGTCCGAGCGGGGAGCTGTTTTTT,CASSPSGELFF,few,TRBJ2-2,TRBV23-1,.
TGTGCCTGGAGTGTATTTGGCAGCTACGAGCAGTACTTC,CAWSVFGSYEQYF,.,TRBJ2-7,TRBV30,.
TGTGCCAGCAGCTTAGAAGGGGCGGAGGGCTACACCTTC,CASSLEGAEGYTF,.,TRBJ1-2,TRBV13,.
TGTGCCAGCAGCCAATCTGCCTATGAGCAGTTCTTC,CASSQSAYEQFF,.,TRBJ2-1,TRBV14,.
TGTGCCAGCAGCATACGGGGGGTAACAGATACGCAGTATTTT,CASSIRGVTDTQYF,once,TRBJ2-3,TRBV6-6,TRBD2
TGCGCCAGCAGCCAAGAGGGTACGATTAACACTGAAGCTTTCTTT,CASSQEGTINTEAFF,.,TRBJ1-1,TRBV4-3,.
TGTGCCAGCAGTTTGAGGGGAAGCAATCAGCCCCAGCATTTT,CASSLRGSNQPQHF,.,TRBJ1-5,TRBV28,.